This T cell receptor (beta chain) appears in the sequencing data of a study of T-cell memory formation after mild COVID-19. Study overall: TCR clusters showed largely donor specificity. General observations from the study: The CD4+ clones that contracted clustered mainly within CM and EM, and the CD8+ clones concentrated in EMRA.

A 5'RACE reaction primed in the constant segment made cDNA libraries of TCR alpha and TCR beta, and these carried sample barcodes and UMIs. TCRdb recomputed calls from the 5' RACE reads with MiXCR, one row per CDR3 protein. The table has 500,000 to 600,000 distinct CDR3 sequences, roughly 17% seen once. The V gene's germline CDR1 is LNHNV and CDR2 YYDKDF (reference sequence). The CDR3 length is 16 residues, termini included. This clonotype was recorded a few times. The antigen is not known. The DNA is omitted, as the CDR3 cannot be located on it reliably, and the CDR3 follows TCRdb's listing. This TCR was recovered from an adult woman who had mild COVID-19 (a few samples of this study predate the infection). Cell type and time point are not known. The sequenced material came from PBMCs or a T cell subset sorted from them (not recorded which). This rearrangement joins TRBV15 to TRBJ1-5. CDR3 sequence reads: CATSRQFGPGNQPQHF.